The subject of this entry is one TCR beta chain. Its antigen is unknown. Per the germline V gene, CDR1 is SNHLY and CDR2 is FYNNEI. J lost 6 bases, V lost 6 bases, and 2 bases had no gene match. CDR3 size: 14 residues. The entry originates in a study of T cell responses to AZD1222 COVID-19 vaccine. The table came from immunoSEQ multiplex PCR; TCRdb's copy has only in-frame clones and leaves some out. Of around 140,000 clones listed, around 90% are singletons. The study's findings and limits: Seropositivity was recorded at baseline in only a handful of AZD1222 recipients.

The clonotype originates from an adult who received the MenACWY meningococcal vaccine as a control. The rearrangement joins TRBV2 to TRBJ2-1, with TRBD2 matching over 13 bases. Sample: peripheral blood, taken 28 days after the second dose of the MenACWY control vaccine. In nucleotides, the CDR3 is TGTGCCAGCAGGCGGACTAGCGGGGGCAATGAGCAGTTCTTC. This codes for CASRRTSGGNEQFF.